Listed below are T cell receptor beta chains from one sample, sequenced in a study of blood T cell repertoires in COVID-19. The assay was immunoSEQ multiplex PCR, and TCRdb's table has in-frame clones only and misses some. The repertoire has fewer than 150,000 clones, less than 85% of them found once; the top ten carry 1.5% to 2%. Material: PBMCs or T cells enriched from blood (not recorded which). The origin of the receptors is a woman between 18 and 29 years old who had been exposed to COVID-19. CDR3s include the opening cysteine and the closing phenylalanine or tryptophan. A D gene is named only where the DNA matches it firmly.

CDR3 protein: CSVESRDYEQYF
J gene: TRBJ2-7
D gene: -
V gene: TRBV29-1

CDR3 protein: CASSRDSSNEKLFF
J gene: TRBJ1-4
D gene: TRBD1
V gene: TRBV18

CDR3 protein: CASSFPQGRKTEAFF
J gene: TRBJ1-1
D gene: TRBD1
V gene: TRBV7-9

CDR3 protein: CASSIPEGEAFF
J gene: TRBJ1-1
D gene: -
V gene: TRBV7-6

CDR3 protein: CASSPNLASGTYEQYF
J gene: TRBJ2-7
D gene: TRBD2
V gene: TRBV18

CDR3 protein: CASSLGRSSYNEQFF
J gene: TRBJ2-1
D gene: -
V gene: TRBV19

CDR3 protein: CASSDLGQTIYGYTF
J gene: TRBJ1-2
D gene: TRBD1
V gene: TRBV2

CDR3 protein: CASSQAPVAGGTYEQYF
J gene: TRBJ2-7
D gene: TRBD2
V gene: TRBV4-1

CDR3 protein: CAISEVAGVFSYEQYF
J gene: TRBJ2-7
D gene: TRBD2
V gene: TRBV10-3

CDR3 protein: CARASTGGNTIYF
J gene: TRBJ1-3
D gene: -
V gene: TRBV30

CDR3 protein: CASSTHGTAYEQYF
J gene: TRBJ2-7
D gene: TRBD1
V gene: TRBV5-1

CDR3 protein: CASSQGTGVEAFF
J gene: TRBJ1-1
D gene: TRBD1
V gene: TRBV4-3

CDR3 protein: CASSFENSYEQYF
J gene: TRBJ2-7
D gene: -
V gene: TRBV5-1

CDR3 protein: CASSAREYTEAFF
J gene: TRBJ1-1
D gene: -
V gene: TRBV5-6

CDR3 protein: CASSVRTQYF
J gene: TRBJ2-5
D gene: -
V gene: TRBV10-1

CDR3 protein: CASSFSGPAYEQYF
J gene: TRBJ2-7
D gene: -
V gene: TRBV11-2

CDR3 protein: CASSLNLGADTQYF
J gene: TRBJ2-3
D gene: -
V gene: TRBV7-8

CDR3 protein: CASSQAFDRGLTGELFF
J gene: TRBJ2-2
D gene: TRBD1
V gene: TRBV3-1/TRBV3-2

CDR3 protein: CASSSGTSGTGELFF
J gene: TRBJ2-2
D gene: TRBD2
V gene: TRBV6-1

CDR3 protein: CAISESKLPRGGYSPLHF
J gene: TRBJ1-6
D gene: -
V gene: TRBV10-3

CDR3 protein: CASSLGPGSYTEAFF
J gene: TRBJ1-1
D gene: -
V gene: TRBV28

CDR3 protein: CASSYSLLPSYEQYF
J gene: TRBJ2-7
D gene: -
V gene: TRBV6-5

CDR3 protein: CASSRGESSYNEQFF
J gene: TRBJ2-1
D gene: -
V gene: TRBV4-2

CDR3 protein: CASSAGTAEKLFF
J gene: TRBJ1-4
D gene: TRBD1
V gene: TRBV9

CDR3 protein: CASSQGLAGGNEQFF
J gene: TRBJ2-1
D gene: TRBD2
V gene: TRBV4-1

CDR3 protein: CASSLVGAGEKLFF
J gene: TRBJ1-4
D gene: -
V gene: TRBV5-1

CDR3 protein: CAITPTSGRANEQFF
J gene: TRBJ2-1
D gene: TRBD2
V gene: TRBV10-3

CDR3 protein: CASSGLAGGDDEQFF
J gene: TRBJ2-1
D gene: TRBD2
V gene: TRBV27

CDR3 protein: CASSQELAGVQTQYF
J gene: TRBJ2-5
D gene: -
V gene: TRBV4-2

CDR3 protein: CASSFWAGGSYNSPLHF
J gene: TRBJ1-6
D gene: TRBD1
V gene: TRBV11-3

CDR3 protein: CASSQALGGLEITRELFF
J gene: TRBJ2-2
D gene: TRBD2
V gene: TRBV3-1/TRBV3-2

CDR3 protein: CASARSLDTEAFF
J gene: TRBJ1-1
D gene: -
V gene: TRBV28

CDR3 protein: CASSFPGKGTEAFF
J gene: TRBJ1-1
D gene: -
V gene: TRBV28

CDR3 protein: CASSLDRQGPEAFF
J gene: TRBJ1-1
D gene: TRBD1
V gene: TRBV7-2

CDR3 protein: CASSSRGPYEQYF
J gene: TRBJ2-7
D gene: -
V gene: TRBV6-2/TRBV6-3